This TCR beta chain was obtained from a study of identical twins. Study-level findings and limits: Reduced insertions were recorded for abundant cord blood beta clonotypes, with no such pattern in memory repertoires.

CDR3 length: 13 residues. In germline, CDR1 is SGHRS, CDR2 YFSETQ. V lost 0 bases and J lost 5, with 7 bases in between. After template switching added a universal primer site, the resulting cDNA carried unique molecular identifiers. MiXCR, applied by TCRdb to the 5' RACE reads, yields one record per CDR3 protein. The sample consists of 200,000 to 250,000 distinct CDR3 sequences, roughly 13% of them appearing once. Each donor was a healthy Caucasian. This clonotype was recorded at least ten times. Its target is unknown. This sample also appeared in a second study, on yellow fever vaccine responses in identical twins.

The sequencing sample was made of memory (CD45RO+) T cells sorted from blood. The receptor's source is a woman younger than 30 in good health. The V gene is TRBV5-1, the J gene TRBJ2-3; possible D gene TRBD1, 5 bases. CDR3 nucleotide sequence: TGCGCCAGCAGCTTGGCCAGGGAAGATACGCAGTATTTT. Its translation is CASSLAREDTQYF.